Included here is one T cell receptor beta chain sequence, with context. Its antigen remains unknown. The data were taken from a study of graft-versus-host responses after intestinal transplantation. About the study: Grafts that recipients had were multivisceral, liver-intestinal, or isolated intestinal transplants. Every one of the recipients received anti-thymocyte globulin induction and afterwards took tacrolimus and steroids for 3 to 4 years. Study-wide findings and caveats: GvH clonotypes were identified within recipient marrow, with a subset emerging first in ileum or blood.

Data came from immunoSEQ multiplex PCR; TCRdb stores just in-frame clones and leaves some out. This sample carries about 89,000 clones, over 90% of them seen once, and the ten largest clones take about 0.2%. Germline loops: CDR1 SGHRS, CDR2 YFSETQ. This CDR3 spans 15 amino acids. With V trimmed by 1 base and J by 7 bases, 5 bases remained unmatched. The chain has TRBV5-1 and TRBJ1-6; the match to TRBD1 covers 7 bases. The sample consisted of unstimulated CD4+ T cells sorted from spleen or lymph node cells, taken before transplant. This clonotype was sampled from a human donor who was the organ donor for an intestinal transplant. DNA of the CDR3: TGCGCCAGCAGCTTGTCCACAGGGGAGAATTCACCCCTCCACTTT. It codes for CASSLSTGENSPLHF. Full variable domain (remainder filled in from reference TRBV5-1 and TRBJ1-6): KAGVTQTPRYLIKTRGQQVTLSCSPISGHRSVSWYQQTPGQGLQFLFEYFSETQRNKGNFPGRFSGRQFSNSRSEMNVSTLELGDSALYLCASSLSTGENSPLHFGNGTRLTVT.